The 5 T cell receptor beta chains below were found in one sample sequenced in a study of blood T cell repertoires in COVID-19. Profiling relied on immunoSEQ multiplex PCR, and the TCRdb table lists in-frame clones only, not all of them. This table has about 120,000 clones, 90% appearing once. Sample: peripheral blood. The receptors derive from an older woman with COVID-19, enrolled during active disease.

The chain uses TRBV7-6 and TRBJ1-5; D uncertain. Germline V gene lookup returns CDR1 SGHVS and CDR2 FNYEAQ. The CDR3 sequence is 16 residues long. V was cut by 1 base and J by 9 bases, with 19 bases left in between. CDR3 DNA: TGTGCCAGCAGCTTAGAGTCGTGGGCCTCCGGATCGCCCCAGCATTTT. This encodes CASSLESWASGSPQHF.

The CDR3 here is CASSYPGQGYYEQYF. Here the CDR3 DNA reads TGTGCCAGCAGTTACCCCGGACAGGGGTACTACGAGCAGTACTTC. The rearrangement uses TRBV6-6 and TRBJ2-7, with 9 nucleotides matching TRBD1. This CDR3 contains 15 residues. The germline V gene has CDR1 MNHNY and CDR2 SVGAGI (reference sequence). With 2 bases clipped from V and 3 bases from J, the junction kept 5 bases outside the gene matches.

The DNA for the CDR3 is TGTGCCAGCAGTTTTGACAGGGCTAACTATGGCTACACCTTC. Protein product: CASSFDRANYGYTF. The chain combines TRBV28 with TRBJ1-2; 7 nucleotides align to TRBD1. Germline CDR1 and CDR2: MDHEN and SYDVKM. The CDR3 contains 14 residues. After removal of 3 bases from V and 0 bases from J, the junction contained 1 base not matched to a gene.

The chain employs TRBV7-2 and TRBJ2-7; TRBD1 agrees at 10 bases. This CDR3 is 17 amino acids long. V lost 1 base, J lost 2 bases, and 8 bases stayed unmatched. Germline-derived CDR1 and CDR2 are SGHTA and FQGNSA. The CDR3 region is CASSLVQGQGSPYEQYF. CDR3 coding DNA: TGTGCCAGCAGCTTAGTTCAGGGACAGGGGAGCCCCTACGAGCAGTACTTC.

V usage is TRBV5-8 and J usage is TRBJ2-7; 12 bases are a match to TRBD2. J gave up 2 bases and V 0 bases, and 6 bases lay outside the gene matches. CDR1 is SGHTS, CDR2 YDEGEE, per germline. The CDR3 is 17 residues long. The CDR3 DNA reads TGTGCCAGCAGCTTGGTACTAGCGGGGGGAAATACCTACGAGCAGTACTTC. Its translation is CASSLVLAGGNTYEQYF.